Listed here are 23 T cell receptor beta chains from one sample, sequenced in a study of cytomegalovirus exposure and HLA in healthy donors. The PCR used 60 Vbeta and 13 Jbeta primers. Profiling relied on immunoSEQ multiplex PCR, and the TCRdb table lists in-frame clones only, not all of them. Among approximately 170,000 clones listed, roughly 79% were seen once. Source material: PBMCs. The receptors originated from a woman aged 40 to 50 in good health and CMV-seronegative.

In this sample, this clone turned up a few times. CDR3 sequence: CSVRGSYGYTF. CDR3 coding DNA: TGCAGCGTTCGGGGTTCCTATGGCTACACCTTC. The chain carries TRBV29-1 and TRBJ1-2; no definite D call. Per germline, CDR1 SQVTM and CDR2 ANQGSEA. The CDR3 is 11 amino acids. V lost 5 bases and J 4 bases, leaving 8 bases between the germline ends.

The V and J genes are TRBV5-1 and TRBJ1-1; the D is unclear. The V end was cut by 4 bases, the J end by 0 bases, with 10 bases between. Per germline, CDR1 SGHRS and CDR2 YFSETQ. This CDR3 contains 14 residues. The CDR3 nucleotides are TGCGCCAGCAGCCCTTACACCCTGAACACTGAAGCTTTCTTT. This encodes CASSPYTLNTEAFF.

The CDR3 protein is CASSEFLDRGEETQYF. CDR3 in DNA: TGTGCCAGCAGTGAATTTCTAGACAGGGGGGAAGAGACCCAGTACTTC. V usage is TRBV25-1 and J usage is TRBJ2-5, with 9 bases aligning to TRBD1. Germline lookup yields CDR1 MGHDK and CDR2 SYGVNS. The CDR3 covers 16 residues. Trimming cost V 1 base and J 3 bases; bases outside gene matches: 6.

V gene TRBV30 combines with J gene TRBJ2-5, with D possibly matching TRBD1 (5 bases). The V gene lost 8 bases and the J gene lost 11 bases, with 18 bases spanning the gap. Germline values: CDR1 GTSNPN, CDR2 SVGIG (reference sequence). This CDR3 has 11 residues. The CDR3, as DNA: TGTGCCGCCCCAAGTGGGGCTCGGCAGTACTTC. Translating gives CAAPSGARQYF.

Here the CDR3 reads CASSPSTRIAGELFF. Here the CDR3 DNA reads TGTGCCAGCAGCCCGAGCACTAGGATAGCCGGGGAGCTGTTTTTT. The chain carries TRBV9 and TRBJ2-2; tentative D call: TRBD2 (5 bases). V lost 4 bases and J lost 6, with 16 bases in between. Per the germline V gene, CDR1 is SGDLS and CDR2 is YYNGEE. CDR3 length equals 15 residues.

The chain links TRBV29-1 to TRBJ2-4; 7 nucleotides agree with TRBD1. Trimming at V came to 0 bases and at J to 8 bases, leaving 1 base not matched to a gene. Germline-derived CDR1 and CDR2 are SQVTM and ANQGSEA. This CDR3 contains 12 residues. This chain's CDR3 is CSVEDGTDIQYF. CDR3 coding DNA: TGCAGCGTTGAAGACGGGACAGACATTCAGTACTTC.

V gene TRBV9 combines with J gene TRBJ1-1; D is unresolved. Germline values: CDR1 SGDLS, CDR2 YYNGEE. This CDR3 has 13 amino acids. V shed 4 bases and J shed 1 base, with 8 bases lying between them. This chain's CDR3 is CASSPTKNTEAFF. DNA for the CDR3: TGTGCCAGCAGCCCAACTAAGAACACTGAAGCTTTCTTT. The variable domain in full, with the rest retrieved from reference TRBV9 and TRBJ1-1, is DSGVTQTPKHLITATGQRVTLRCSPRSGDLSVYWYQQSLDQGLQFLIQYYNGEERAKGNILERFSAQQFPDLHSELNLSSLELGDSALYFCASSPTKNTEAFFGQGTRLTVV.

This rearrangement joins TRBV28 to TRBJ1-1, with D possibly TRBD1 on 6 matching bases. The CDR3 has 14 residues. The germline gives CDR1 MDHEN, CDR2 SYDVKM. Trimming shortened V by 3 bases and J by 5 bases, and 13 bases separated the two germline ends. In DNA form, the CDR3 reads TGTGCCAGCAGTTTCCCTACAGGGAAAACTGAAGCTTTCTTT. This sequence encodes CASSFPTGKTEAFF.

J is TRBJ2-1 and V is TRBV7-8; TRBD1 aligns across 12 bases. This CDR3 is 16 amino acids long. V was pared by 1 base and J by 6 bases, with 4 bases of the junction left unmatched. Germline V lookup: CDR1 SGHVS, CDR2 FQNEAQ. The CDR3 region is CASSLGDRGLFNEQFF. Here the CDR3 DNA reads TGTGCCAGCAGCTTAGGGGACAGGGGGCTCTTCAATGAGCAGTTCTTC.

This clone was detected a few times. This chain connects TRBV30 to TRBJ2-1; 10 nucleotides line up with TRBD2. Germline CDR1 reads GTSNPN; CDR2 reads SVGIG (reference sequence). Germline trimming cut 1 base from V and 8 bases from J; bases unmatched to any gene: 8. The CDR3 runs 15 residues. CDR3 DNA: TGTGCCTGGAGTGCGCTAGCGGGAGCGGTTTATGAGCAGTTCTTC. Residues: CAWSALAGAVYEQFF.

CDR3 sequence: CASTEGTVFEAFF. As DNA, the CDR3 is TGTGCCAGCACCGAGGGGACAGTCTTTGAAGCTTTCTTT. V is TRBV6-6 and J is TRBJ1-1; 7 bases are a match to TRBD1. With V trimmed by 7 bases and J by 7 bases, 9 bases remained unmatched. Germline values: CDR1 MNHNY, CDR2 SVGAGI (reference sequence). This CDR3 contains 13 residues.

The V and J genes are TRBV14 and TRBJ2-3, with D perhaps TRBD2 (5 bases). The CDR3 consists of 16 residues. The V and J ends lost 1 base and 3 bases respectively, with 14 bases between them. Germline assignment: CDR1 SGHDN and CDR2 FVKESK. The CDR3 protein is CASSQVPRPGTDTQYF. The CDR3 DNA reads as TGTGCCAGCAGCCAAGTACCTCGCCCGGGAACAGATACGCAGTATTTT.

V is TRBV7-8 and J is TRBJ2-7; 7 positions agree with TRBD2. V gave up 1 base and J gave up 5 bases; unmatched junction bases: 8. The CDR3 spans 15 residues. Germline lookup yields CDR1 SGHVS and CDR2 FQNEAQ. The CDR3: CASSLEGRARDEQYF. The CDR3 nucleotides read TGTGCCAGCAGCTTAGAAGGGAGGGCCAGGGACGAGCAGTACTTC.

This chain joins TRBV5-1 and TRBJ1-1; D is perhaps TRBD1 (6 bases). The V gene lost 7 bases and the J gene lost 2 bases, with 18 bases spanning the gap. This CDR3 has 15 residues. CDR1 and CDR2 (germline): SGHRS, YFSETQ. As DNA, the CDR3 is TGCGCCAGCCGCAACACCGGGACACTCAACACTGAAGCTTTCTTT. Protein product: CASRNTGTLNTEAFF.

The rearrangement joins TRBV2 to TRBJ2-1; tentatively, D is TRBD2 (5 bases). The CDR3 runs to 13 residues. Germline-derived CDR1 and CDR2 are SNHLY and FYNNEI. The V and J ends lost 4 bases and 5 bases respectively, with 9 bases between them. In DNA, the CDR3 is TGTGCCAGCAGTGGGGAGAGGAACAATGAGCAGTTCTTC. Its translation: CASSGERNNEQFF. The variable domain in full, with the rest retrieved from reference TRBV2 and TRBJ2-1, is EPEVTQTPSHQVTQMGQEVILRCVPISNHLYFYWYRQILGQKVEFLVSFYNNEISEKSEIFDDQFSVERPDGSNFTLKIRSTKLEDSAMYFCASSGERNNEQFFGPGTRLTVL.

With respect to this clone: Its ends do not fully match the called genes, so a read error is possible. The gene calls are TRBV12-5 and TRBJ1-1; 7 bases align to TRBD1. Germline loops: CDR1 LGHNT, CDR2 FRNRAP. CDR3 length equals 13 residues. The CDR3, as DNA: TGTGCTAGTGGCTTGGCAGGGGGTCGTCAAGCTTTCTTT. Translation: CASGLAGGRQAFF.

V and J are TRBV7-8 and TRBJ2-7; 12 bases fit TRBD2. The CDR3 covers 14 residues. The germline V gene encodes CDR1 SGHVS and CDR2 FQNEAQ. Losses at the gene ends were 2 bases for V and 4 bases for J; bases not matched to a gene: 0. The CDR3 bases are TGTGCCAGCAGCTTACTAGCGGGAGGGTACGAGCAGTACTTC. Translated: CASSLLAGGYEQYF. Looking up the rest from reference TRBV7-8 and TRBJ2-7 gives the full variable domain: GAGVSQSPRYKVAKRGQDVALRCDPISGHVSLFWYQQALGQGPEFLTYFQNEAQLDKSGLPSDRFFAERPEGSVSTLKIQRTQQEDSAVYLCASSLLAGGYEQYFGPGTRLTVT.

V is TRBV7-6 and J is TRBJ2-7; D remains ambiguous. Per the germline V gene, CDR1 is SGHVS and CDR2 is FNYEAQ. The V gene lost 4 bases and the J gene lost 3 bases, with 13 bases spanning the gap. The CDR3 sequence is 14 residues long. The CDR3 DNA sequence: TGTGCCAGCAGCTCCCCGGAGTCAAACTACGAGCAGTACTTC. Its translation is CASSSPESNYEQYF.

The chain is built from TRBV6-5 and TRBJ1-1, with D maybe TRBD1 (5 bases). The CDR3 loop spans 14 amino acids. V lost 0 bases and J 6 bases, leaving 11 bases between the germline ends. CDR1 and CDR2 from the germline V gene are MNHEY and SVGAGI. CDR3: CASSYSRWGAEAFF. The DNA for the CDR3 is TGTGCCAGCAGTTACTCAAGGTGGGGCGCTGAAGCTTTCTTT.

This chain connects TRBV29-1 to TRBJ1-1; 8 bases align to TRBD1. The CDR3 extends over 13 amino acids. The ends lost 7 bases at V and 4 bases at J; junction bases unmatched: 8. Germline CDR1 SQVTM, CDR2 ANQGSEA. Here the CDR3 DNA reads TGCAGCGGGCGACAGGGGTTCGGCACTGAAGCTTTCTTT. Translating it yields CSGRQGFGTEAFF.

This chain links TRBV6-1 with TRBJ1-3; 7 bases map to TRBD1. The CDR3 is 14 residues long. Germline V lookup: CDR1 MNHNS, CDR2 SASEGT. V was clipped by 7 bases and J by 2 bases; unmatched bases: 5. The CDR3 coding sequence is TGTGCCAGCATTCAGGGGACAGCTGGAAACACCATATATTTT. This gives the protein CASIQGTAGNTIYF.

The V call is TRBV6-6, the J call TRBJ1-5; D ambiguous. Trimming left V 7 bases short and J 9 bases short, with 25 bases between. The CDR3 spans 16 residues. The germline V gene encodes CDR1 MNHNY and CDR2 SVGAGI (reference sequence). CDR3 amino acids: CASNPPLALSGRPQHF. The CDR3 DNA reads as TGTGCCAGCAACCCACCGTTGGCCCTTTCTGGGCGGCCCCAGCATTTT.

The rearrangement joins TRBV2 to TRBJ1-2; 8 positions agree with TRBD1. This CDR3 contains 15 residues. With V trimmed by 3 bases and J by 5 bases, 8 bases remained unmatched. Germline CDR1 reads SNHLY; CDR2 reads FYNNEI. The CDR3 region is CASSEWQGARYGYTF. The CDR3 DNA reads TGTGCCAGCAGTGAGTGGCAGGGGGCAAGGTATGGCTACACCTTC.